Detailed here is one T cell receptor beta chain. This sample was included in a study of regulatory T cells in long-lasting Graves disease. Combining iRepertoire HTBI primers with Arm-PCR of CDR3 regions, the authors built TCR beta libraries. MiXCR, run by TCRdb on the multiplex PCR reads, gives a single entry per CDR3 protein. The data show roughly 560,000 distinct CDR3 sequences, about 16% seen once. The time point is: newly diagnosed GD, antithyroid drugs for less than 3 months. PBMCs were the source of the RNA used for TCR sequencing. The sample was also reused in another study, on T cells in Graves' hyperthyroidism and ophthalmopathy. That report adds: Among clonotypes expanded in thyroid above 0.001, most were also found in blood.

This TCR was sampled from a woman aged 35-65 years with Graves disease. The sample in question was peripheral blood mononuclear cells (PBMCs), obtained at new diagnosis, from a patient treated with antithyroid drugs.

CDR3 protein: CASSYWHGPDQPQHF. The CDR3 region has the DNA TGTGCCAGCAGTTACTGGCACGGACCCGATCAGCCCCAGCATTTT. The V and J genes are TRBV6-2 or TRBV6-3 and TRBJ1-5; D gene unclear. V dropped 1 base and J dropped 5 bases, with 12 bases sitting between them. This CDR3 contains 15 residues. In germline, CDR1 is MNHEY, CDR2 SVGEGT.